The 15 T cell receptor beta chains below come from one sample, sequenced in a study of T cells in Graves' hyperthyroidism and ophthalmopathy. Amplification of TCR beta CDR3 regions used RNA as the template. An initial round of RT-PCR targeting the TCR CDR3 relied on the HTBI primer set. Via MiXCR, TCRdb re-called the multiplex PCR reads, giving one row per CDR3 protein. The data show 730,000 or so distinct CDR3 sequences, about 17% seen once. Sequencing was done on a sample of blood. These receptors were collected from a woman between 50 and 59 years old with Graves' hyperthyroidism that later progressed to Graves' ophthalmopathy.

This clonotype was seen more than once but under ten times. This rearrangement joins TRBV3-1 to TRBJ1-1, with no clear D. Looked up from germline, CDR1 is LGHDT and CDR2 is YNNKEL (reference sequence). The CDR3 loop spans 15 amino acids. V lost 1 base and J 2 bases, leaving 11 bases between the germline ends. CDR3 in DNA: TGTGCCAGCAGCCAAGTAACCAGACTCAACACTGAAGCTTTCTTT. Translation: CASSQVTRLNTEAFF.

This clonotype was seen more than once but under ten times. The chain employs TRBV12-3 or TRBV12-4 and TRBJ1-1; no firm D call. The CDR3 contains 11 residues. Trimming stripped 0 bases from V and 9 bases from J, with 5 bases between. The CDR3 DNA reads TGTGCCAGCAGTTTAGCGACGAAAGCTTTCTTT. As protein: CASSLATKAFF.

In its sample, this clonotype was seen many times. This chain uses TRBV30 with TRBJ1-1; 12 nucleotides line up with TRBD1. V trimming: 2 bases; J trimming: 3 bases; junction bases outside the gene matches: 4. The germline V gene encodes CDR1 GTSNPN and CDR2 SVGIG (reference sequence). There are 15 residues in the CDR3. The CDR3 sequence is CAWSKGQGADTEAFF. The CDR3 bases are TGTGCCTGGAGTAAGGGACAGGGGGCGGACACTGAAGCTTTCTTT.

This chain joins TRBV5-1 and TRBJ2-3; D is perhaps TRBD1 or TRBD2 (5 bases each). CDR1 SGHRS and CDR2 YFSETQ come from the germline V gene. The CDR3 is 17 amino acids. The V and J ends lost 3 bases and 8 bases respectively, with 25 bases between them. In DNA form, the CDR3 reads TGCGCCAGCAGCTCCTCAACCCGGGACCCGGGAAAAGTTACGCAGTATTTT. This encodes CASSSSTRDPGKVTQYF. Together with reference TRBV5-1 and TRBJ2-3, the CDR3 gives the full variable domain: KAGVTQTPRYLIKTRGQQVTLSCSPISGHRSVSWYQQTPGQGLQFLFEYFSETQRNKGNFPGRFSGRQFSNSRSEMNVSTLELGDSALYLCASSSSTRDPGKVTQYFGPGTRLTVL.

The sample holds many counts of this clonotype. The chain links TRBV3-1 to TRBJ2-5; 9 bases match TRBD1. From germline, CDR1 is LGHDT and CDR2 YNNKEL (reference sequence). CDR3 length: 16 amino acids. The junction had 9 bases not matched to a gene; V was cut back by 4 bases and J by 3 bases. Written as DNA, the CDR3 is TGTGCCAGCAGCCGAAATCCAGGGACAGGGAAAGAGACCCAGTACTTC. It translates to CASSRNPGTGKETQYF.

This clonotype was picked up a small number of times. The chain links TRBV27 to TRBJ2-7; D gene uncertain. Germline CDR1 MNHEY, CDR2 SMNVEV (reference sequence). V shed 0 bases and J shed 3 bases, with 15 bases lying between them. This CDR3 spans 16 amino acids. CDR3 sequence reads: CASSLSLDRLLYEQYF. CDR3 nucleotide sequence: TGTGCCAGCAGTTTATCACTCGACCGATTACTCTACGAGCAGTACTTC.

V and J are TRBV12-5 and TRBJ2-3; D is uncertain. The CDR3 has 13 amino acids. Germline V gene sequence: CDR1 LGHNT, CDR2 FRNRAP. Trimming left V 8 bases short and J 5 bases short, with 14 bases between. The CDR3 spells CASSGALEDTQYF. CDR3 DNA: TGTGCTAGTAGTGGAGCCCTGGAAGATACGCAGTATTTT.

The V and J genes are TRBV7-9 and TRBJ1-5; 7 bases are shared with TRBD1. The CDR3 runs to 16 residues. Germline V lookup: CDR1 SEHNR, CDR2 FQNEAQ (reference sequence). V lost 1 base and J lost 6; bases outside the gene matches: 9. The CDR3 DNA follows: TGTGCCAGCAGCTTAGGAATGACAGGGCCGATTCAGCCCCAGCATTTT. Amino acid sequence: CASSLGMTGPIQPQHF.

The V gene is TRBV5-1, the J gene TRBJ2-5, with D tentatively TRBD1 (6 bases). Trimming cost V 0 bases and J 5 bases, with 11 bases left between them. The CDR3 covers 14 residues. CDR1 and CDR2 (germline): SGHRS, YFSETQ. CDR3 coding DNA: TGCGCCAGCAGCTTGGGTGACGGACAGGAGACCCAGTACTTC. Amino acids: CASSLGDGQETQYF.

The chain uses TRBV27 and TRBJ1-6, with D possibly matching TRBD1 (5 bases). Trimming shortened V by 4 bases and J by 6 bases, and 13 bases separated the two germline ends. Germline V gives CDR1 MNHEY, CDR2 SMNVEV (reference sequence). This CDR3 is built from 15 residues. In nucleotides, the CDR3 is TGTGCCAGCAGTTCCCCGGGGCAGATTAATTCACCCCTCCACTTT. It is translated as CASSSPGQINSPLHF.

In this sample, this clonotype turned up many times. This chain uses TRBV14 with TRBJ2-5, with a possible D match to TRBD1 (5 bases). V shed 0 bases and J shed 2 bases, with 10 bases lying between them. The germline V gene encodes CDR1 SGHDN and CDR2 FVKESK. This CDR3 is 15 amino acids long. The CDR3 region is CASSQDLRAQETQYF. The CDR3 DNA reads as TGTGCCAGCAGCCAAGATCTCAGGGCTCAAGAGACCCAGTACTTC.

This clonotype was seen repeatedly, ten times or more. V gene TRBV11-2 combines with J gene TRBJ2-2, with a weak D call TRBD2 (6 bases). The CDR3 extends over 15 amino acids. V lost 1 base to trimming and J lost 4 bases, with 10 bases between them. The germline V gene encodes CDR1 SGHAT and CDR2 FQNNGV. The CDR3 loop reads CASSLVSGSTGELFF. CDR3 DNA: TGTGCCAGCAGCTTAGTGTCCGGGAGCACCGGGGAGCTGTTTTTT. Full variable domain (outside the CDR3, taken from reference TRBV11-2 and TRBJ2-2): EAGVAQSPRYKIIEKRQSVAFWCNPISGHATLYWYQQILGQGPKLLIQFQNNGVVDDSQLPKDRFSAERLKGVDSTLKIQPAKLEDSAVYLCASSLVSGSTGELFFGEGSRLTVL.

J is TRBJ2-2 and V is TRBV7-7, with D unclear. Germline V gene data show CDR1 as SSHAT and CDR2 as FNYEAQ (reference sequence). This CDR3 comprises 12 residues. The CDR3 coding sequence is TGTGCTATTCACACGAACACCGGGGAGCTGTTTTTT. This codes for CAIHTNTGELFF.

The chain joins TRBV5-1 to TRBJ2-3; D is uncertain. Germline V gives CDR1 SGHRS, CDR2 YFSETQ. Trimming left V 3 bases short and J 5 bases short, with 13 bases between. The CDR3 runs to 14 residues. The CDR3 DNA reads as TGCGCCAGCAGCTCTTCCGCCCAGGTAGATACGCAGTATTTT. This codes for CASSSSAQVDTQYF.

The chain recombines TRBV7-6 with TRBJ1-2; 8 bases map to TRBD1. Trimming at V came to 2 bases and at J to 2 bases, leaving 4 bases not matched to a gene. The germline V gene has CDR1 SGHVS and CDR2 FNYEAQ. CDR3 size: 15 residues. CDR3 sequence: CASSLTGTGNYGYTF. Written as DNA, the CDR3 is TGTGCCAGCAGCTTAACCGGGACAGGAAACTATGGCTACACCTTC.